This note documents a single T cell receptor (beta chain) sequence. Its antigen is currently unknown. The data originate from a study of T-cell reconstitution after alpha-beta-depleted transplantation in children. The CDR3 is made up of 13 amino acids. Germline V gene lookup returns CDR1 MDHEN and CDR2 SYDVKM. V lost 7 bases and J lost 2, with 9 bases in between. Study-wide findings and caveats: Some patients' high day-60 TCRbeta diversity was attributed to recipient cells surviving conditioning. In patients about two months after transplant, alpha-beta T cells reportedly arose from several hundred expanded graft clones. T-cell counts and diversity at one year post-transplant came mainly from newly produced T cells.

Preparation of the TCRbeta library involved a method that used unique molecular identifiers. MiXCR, run by TCRdb on the PCR reads, gives a single entry per CDR3 protein. In the table there are about 600,000 distinct CDR3 sequences, about an eighth of which are singletons. The specimen was PBMCs, mostly from graft donor cells, collected 360 days after TCRalphabeta/CD19-depleted stem cell transplant. This TCR came from a male patient aged 10 to 17 who had a stem cell transplant for acute myeloid leukemia, so the T cells may come from the graft donor. V and J are TRBV28 and TRBJ2-1; D may be TRBD1 (6 bases). CDR3 bases: TGTGCCAGCATGCACAGGGCCTACAATGAGCAGTTCTTC. This translates into CASMHRAYNEQFF.